Each of the 2 T cell receptor beta chains below was sequenced from the same sample in a study of blood T cells in healthy people across ages. The use of a sample-barcoded 5' primer and a J-beta primer mix characterized a second PCR of 7 to 11 cycles. TCRdb redid the calling of the 5' RACE reads with MiXCR, one entry per CDR3 protein. The sample lists about 1.6 million distinct CDR3 sequences; 34% were seen once. The sequencing sample was made of blood. These receptors all stem from a woman aged 25 to 39 in good health.

This clonotype was found a few times. The gene calls are TRBV4-1 and TRBJ1-4, with 10 bases aligning to TRBD1. The CDR3 has 17 residues. Germline loops: CDR1 MGHRA, CDR2 YSYEKL. The V and J ends lost 4 bases and 11 bases, in that order; junction bases with no gene match: 16. CDR3 loop: CASSLGQGGSSAGKLFF. Written as DNA, the CDR3 is TGCGCCAGCAGCCTCGGACAGGGGGGTTCGTCGGCAGGGAAACTGTTTTTT.

J is TRBJ2-5 and V is TRBV6-5; tentative D call: TRBD1 (7 bases). V lost 6 bases, J lost 5 bases, and 22 bases lay in between. Germline CDR1 reads MNHEY; CDR2 reads SVGAGI. The CDR3 length is 16 residues. CDR3 in DNA: TGTGCCAGCAGGCCTACCCCGGAGGGGGCTTTCGAGACCCAGTACTTC. Translated: CASRPTPEGAFETQYF.